One and the same sample provided the 4 T cell receptor beta chains below, sequenced in a study of CD8 T cells in ankylosing spondylitis. MiXCR was run by TCRdb on the 5' RACE reads, yielding one entry per CDR3 protein. The sample has hundreds of thousands of distinct CDR3 sequences, 8% to 9.5% seen once. Input material: blood, either unsorted or a sorted T cell fraction (not recorded which). The receptors derive from a male donor with ankylosing spondylitis or in good health (not recorded which).

The genes are TRBV20-1 and TRBJ2-1, with D tentatively TRBD1 or TRBD2 (5 bases each). From germline, CDR1 is DFQATT and CDR2 SNEGSKA (reference sequence). Trimming left V 7 bases short and J 1 base short, with 17 bases between. This CDR3 is built from 15 residues. The DNA of the CDR3 is TGCAGTGTAATCGGGACGGGGCCTTCCTACAATGAGCAGTTCTTC. Translating gives CSVIGTGPSYNEQFF.

This clonotype showed up many times. This chain links TRBV9 with TRBJ2-1, with unresolved D. Germline V gene sequence: CDR1 SGDLS, CDR2 YYNGEE. The ends were cut back, 0 bases at V and 0 bases at J, with 10 bases in the middle. This CDR3 contains 16 residues. The CDR3 protein is CASSVGHTSSYNEQFF. As DNA, the CDR3 is TGTGCCAGCAGCGTAGGACACACAAGCTCCTACAATGAGCAGTTCTTC.

This clonotype was found many times. V is TRBV3-1 and J is TRBJ2-5; D is possibly TRBD1 (5 bases). Germline CDR1 LGHDT, CDR2 YNNKEL (reference sequence). The CDR3 spans 15 residues. V lost 1 base and J 2 bases, leaving 11 bases between the germline ends. The CDR3 reads CASSQGGQGQETQYF. CDR3 nucleotides: TGTGCCAGCAGCCAAGGGGGCCAAGGACAAGAGACCCAGTACTTC.

This clonotype came up many times. The chain recombines TRBV9 with TRBJ1-1, with 9 nucleotides matching TRBD1. V dropped 4 bases and J dropped 3; count of bases not matched to a gene: 4. The CDR3 runs to 14 residues. Germline lookup yields CDR1 SGDLS and CDR2 YYNGEE. CDR3 region: CASSRDRADTEAFF. CDR3 DNA: TGTGCCAGCAGCCGGGACAGGGCAGACACTGAAGCTTTCTTT.